This T cell receptor (beta chain) is from a study of shared clonotypes between healthy human individuals. Original handling: Sequence data from immunoSEQ were junction-only and lacked quality scores; consequently, filtering differed. Profiled with immunoSEQ multiplex PCR; TCRdb holds only in-frame clones, not every one. That table is the source of V, J and clone size, and D and trimming were worked out from the DNA. The sample shows some 580,000 clones, 95% to 98% of them seen only once. Whole-study findings and limits: Memory subsets had estimated richness that was generally smaller than that of naive subsets.

CDR1 and CDR2 (germline): MNHNS, SASEGT. V was clipped by 6 bases and J by 1 base, with 22 bases between them. This CDR3 contains 18 residues. The naive CD8 population came from CD45RO-negative cells selected for CCR7, without terminally differentiated effector memory CD45RA+ cells. Healthy and HIV-negative, the adult donors had no recent acute infections or vaccinations. As concerns this clone: Antigen: not known.

Sequences were obtained from naive CD8+ T cells sorted from blood. The TCR was taken from a man between 25 and 39 years old in good health. J is TRBJ1-5 and V is TRBV6-1; tentative D call: TRBD1 (5 bases). The CDR3 region is CASSENRFLSGSNQPQHF. The DNA of the CDR3 is TGTGCCAGCAGCGAAAACAGGTTTTTAAGTGGAAGCAATCAGCCCCAGCATTTT.